One and the same sample provided the 22 T cell receptor beta chains below, sequenced in a study of beta chain features in type 1 diabetes. The study reverse transcribed the entire isolated RNA, so it sequenced expressed TCRB transcripts. Libraries were prepared by immunoSEQ multiplex PCR; TCRdb keeps only in-frame clonotypes and omits some of them. The sample shows roughly 300,000 clones, 7% to 9% of them seen only once. Sequenced material: central memory CD4+ T cells from blood. The receptor set was obtained from a woman under 30 in good health.

This clone was seen only a few times. J is TRBJ1-2 and V is TRBV16; 7 bases map to TRBD1. The V segment lost 3 bases and the J segment 5 bases; nucleotides outside the gene matches: 9. Germline V gene sequence: CDR1 KGHSY, CDR2 FQNENV. The CDR3 is 15 amino acids. CDR3 nucleotide sequence: TGTGCCAGCAGCCATACCAGACAGGGAGAGTATGGCTACACCTTC. This sequence encodes CASSHTRQGEYGYTF.

This clone was counted a few times. The rearrangement joins TRBV7-3 to TRBJ2-1; 13 bases line up with TRBD2. Germline V CDR1 and CDR2: SGHTA, FQGTGA. V was pared by 1 base and J by 6 bases, with 6 bases of the junction left unmatched. The CDR3 runs 17 residues. The CDR3 nucleotides read TGTGCCAGCAGCTTAAGGGGGAGGACTAGCGGGAGCAATGAGCAGTTCTTC. This translates into CASSLRGRTSGSNEQFF. Filled out from reference TRBV7-3 and TRBJ2-1, the complete variable domain reads GAGVSQTPSNKVTEKGKYVELRCDPISGHTALYWYRQSLGQGPEFLIYFQGTGAADDSGLPNDRFFAVRPEGSVSTLKIQRTERGDSAVYLCASSLRGRTSGSNEQFFGPGTRLTVL.

The chain couples TRBV11-2 to TRBJ2-1, with 11 bases fitting TRBD2. V dropped 5 bases and J dropped 4; count of bases not matched to a gene: 10. This CDR3 is built from 17 residues. Germline V lookup: CDR1 SGHAT, CDR2 FQNNGV. The CDR3 protein is CASSKPGLAVTYNEQFF. CDR3 nucleotide sequence: TGTGCCAGCAGCAAACCGGGACTAGCGGTAACATACAATGAGCAGTTCTTC.

V gene TRBV5-6 combines with J gene TRBJ2-5, with TRBD1 identical over 7 bases. This CDR3 spans 14 amino acids. The trim removed 3 bases at V and 5 bases at J, leaving 7 bases unmatched. The germline V gene has CDR1 SGHDT and CDR2 YYEEEE. The CDR3 here is CASSWRQGQETQYF. Written as DNA, the CDR3 is TGTGCCAGCAGCTGGAGACAGGGCCAGGAGACCCAGTACTTC.

This clone has a handful of counts. V gene TRBV7-3 combines with J gene TRBJ1-1; 8 bases are a match to TRBD1. The CDR3 is made up of 15 amino acids. In germline, CDR1 is SGHTA, CDR2 FQGTGA. Germline trimming cut 2 bases from V and 1 base from J; bases unmatched to any gene: 3. The CDR3 is CASSLGGTGNTEAFF. The CDR3 DNA follows: TGTGCCAGCAGCTTAGGCGGGACAGGGAACACTGAAGCTTTCTTT.

V gene TRBV7-2 combines with J gene TRBJ2-7; D is ambiguous. V lost 6 bases, J lost 2 bases, and 11 bases lay in between. Germline assignment: CDR1 SGHTA and CDR2 FQGNSA. The length of the CDR3 is 13 residues. The CDR3 region has the DNA TGTGCCAGCAGTTATTCGCGAGCCTACGAGCAGTACTTC. Its protein product is CASSYSRAYEQYF.

This clone was seen a few times. The chain uses TRBV6-7 and TRBJ2-1; D ambiguous. TRBV6-7 is recorded as an ORF, its role being uncertain. Trimming took 4 bases from V and 6 from J, leaving 4 bases between them. The CDR3 consists of 11 residues. This CDR3 is CASSLFNEQFF. Here the CDR3 DNA reads TGTGCCAGCAGTTTGTTCAATGAGCAGTTCTTC.

The chain couples TRBV7-3 to TRBJ1-1, with D unclear. The germline V gene encodes CDR1 SGHTA and CDR2 FQGTGA. V was cut by 5 bases and J by 0 bases, with 7 bases left in between. The CDR3 has 13 residues. The CDR3 spells CASSQTLNTEAFF. CDR3 nucleotide sequence: TGTGCCAGCAGCCAGACACTGAACACTGAAGCTTTCTTT.

This clone occurred many times. This chain connects TRBV14 to TRBJ2-1, with 12 bases that match TRBD2. The germline gives CDR1 SGHDN, CDR2 FVKESK. J lost 15 bases, V lost 0 bases, and 3 bases had no gene match. The CDR3 is made up of 13 amino acids. CDR3 in amino acids: CASSQELTSGRFF. CDR3 nucleotide sequence: TGTGCCAGCAGCCAAGAATTGACTAGCGGGAGGTTCTTC. Looking up the rest from reference TRBV14 and TRBJ2-1 gives the full variable domain: EAGVTQFPSHSVIEKGQTVTLRCDPISGHDNLYWYRRVMGKEIKFLLHFVKESKQDESGMPNNRFLAERTGGTYSTLKVQPAELEDSGVYFCASSQELTSGRFFGPGTRLTVL.

The CDR3 DNA reads TGCGCCAGCAGCTTGGGGGCCGGCGTGTTTTTGCAGTTCTTC. This sequence encodes CASSLGAGVFLQFF. This sequence joins TRBV5-1 and TRBJ2-1; D remains unclear. V gave up 0 bases and J gave up 12 bases, with 16 bases separating them. CDR1 is SGHRS, CDR2 YFSETQ, per germline. This CDR3 is 14 amino acids long.

This chain joins TRBV15 and TRBJ2-3, with D maybe TRBD2 (5 bases). Germline V gene sequence: CDR1 LNHNV, CDR2 YYDKDF (reference sequence). The CDR3 contains 17 residues. Trimming removed 0 bases at V and 1 base at J, with 14 bases between. The CDR3 DNA follows: TGTGCCACCAGCAGAGATAAGGCTAGCAGACGCACAGATACGCAGTATTTT. This codes for CATSRDKASRRTDTQYF.

V gene TRBV10-3 combines with J gene TRBJ2-1; D is perhaps TRBD1 (6 bases). Trimming cost V 10 bases and J 4 bases, with 17 bases left between them. Germline-derived CDR1 and CDR2 are ENHRY and SYGVKD. This CDR3 comprises 14 residues. The chain's CDR3 is CASRPTTGYNEQFF. CDR3 sequence (DNA): TGTGCCAGCAGGCCCACCACAGGGTACAATGAGCAGTTCTTC.

This clone has just a few counts. The chain has TRBV4-2 and TRBJ2-1; 11 bases agree with TRBD2. Germline V CDR1 and CDR2: LGHNA, YNFKEQ. The CDR3 totals 14 residues. Trimming at V came to 1 base and at J to 8 bases, leaving 1 base not matched to a gene. CDR3 sequence: CASSQVLAGDEQFF. Here the CDR3 DNA reads TGTGCCAGCAGCCAAGTACTAGCGGGAGATGAGCAGTTCTTC.

The chain uses TRBV27 and TRBJ2-3; 7 nucleotides match TRBD2. CDR1 is MNHEY, CDR2 SMNVEV, per germline (reference sequence). This CDR3 region has 14 residues. The J segment lost 4 bases and the V segment lost 3 bases, leaving 4 bases of the junction unmatched. CDR3 sequence (DNA): TGTGCCAGCAGTTTTTGGCGGGAGTCAGATACGCAGTATTTT. Translated, it gives CASSFWRESDTQYF.

This clone was recorded many times. This sequence joins TRBV5-5 and TRBJ2-1, with D possibly matching TRBD2 (5 bases). Germline V gene data show CDR1 as SGHKS and CDR2 as YYEKEE (reference sequence). V was shortened by 0 bases and J by 6 bases, with 10 bases between the two germline ends. The CDR3 totals 14 residues. CDR3 in DNA: TGTGCCAGCAGCTTGGGCGGACTTGTCAATGAGCAGTTCTTC. Amino acids: CASSLGGLVNEQFF.

Only a few counts were recorded for this clone. The V gene is TRBV20-1, the J gene TRBJ2-3; D is unclear. Trimming cost V 0 bases and J 8 bases, with 6 bases left between them. CDR3 length equals 11 residues. CDR1 and CDR2 (germline): DFQATT, SNEGSKA (reference sequence). This CDR3 is CSARDHRTQYF. CDR3 DNA: TGCAGTGCTAGAGATCACCGTACGCAGTATTTT.

This clone was detected a few times. The chain links TRBV5-6 to TRBJ1-5; no clear D. Trimming stripped 1 base from V and 5 bases from J, with 7 bases between. In germline, CDR1 is SGHDT, CDR2 YYEEEE. This CDR3 spans 13 amino acids. This chain's CDR3 is CASSLNGYQPQHF. CDR3 DNA: TGTGCCAGCAGCTTGAACGGGTATCAGCCCCAGCATTTT.

The J gene is TRBJ1-3, the V gene TRBV29-1; D is unclear. Germline V gives CDR1 SQVTM, CDR2 ANQGSEA. This CDR3 region has 14 residues. Trimming took off 6 bases at V and 0 bases at J, with 12 bases between the two ends. CDR3 nucleotides: TGCAGCGTCGTCCCACTGACCTCTGGAAACACCATATATTTT. This sequence encodes CSVVPLTSGNTIYF.

A word on this clone: The same CDR3 is also encoded by other DNA sequences in this sample. The chain recombines TRBV7-2 with TRBJ2-5; 12 bases match TRBD2. V lost 5 bases, J lost 4 bases, and 2 bases stayed unmatched. CDR3 length: 14 residues. Germline loops: CDR1 SGHTA, CDR2 FQGNSA. CDR3 nucleotide sequence: TGTGCCAGCAGCCCGGGACTAGCGGGAGAGACCCAGTACTTC. Protein product: CASSPGLAGETQYF.

There are many counts of this clone. CDR3 in amino acids: CASSQEIGFSGKNIQYF. In DNA form, the CDR3 reads TGCGCCAGCAGCCAAGAGATAGGATTTAGCGGGAAAAACATTCAGTACTTC. The chain is built from TRBV4-3 and TRBJ2-4; 7 bases fit TRBD2. J gave up 4 bases and V 0 bases, and 9 bases lay outside the gene matches. In germline, CDR1 is LGHNA, CDR2 YSLEER. The CDR3 is 17 amino acids.

CDR3 protein: CASGSSVFYNEKLFF. CDR3 sequence (DNA): TGTGCCAGCGGATCCTCCGTGTTTTATAATGAAAAACTGTTTTTT. The V call is TRBV25-1, the J call TRBJ1-4; D is unresolved. CDR1 and CDR2 from the germline V gene are MGHDK and SYGVNS. There are 15 residues in the CDR3. The V and J ends lost 8 bases and 4 bases respectively, with 17 bases between them.

CDR3 nucleotides: TGTGCCAGCAGCTTAGAACAGGGGAAACTTGAAGCTTTCTTT. Translation: CASSLEQGKLEAFF. The chain employs TRBV5-4 and TRBJ1-1; 7 nucleotides line up with TRBD1. From germline, CDR1 is SGHNT and CDR2 YYREEE (reference sequence). This CDR3 is 14 amino acids long. The trim removed 2 bases at V and 7 bases at J, leaving 8 bases unmatched.